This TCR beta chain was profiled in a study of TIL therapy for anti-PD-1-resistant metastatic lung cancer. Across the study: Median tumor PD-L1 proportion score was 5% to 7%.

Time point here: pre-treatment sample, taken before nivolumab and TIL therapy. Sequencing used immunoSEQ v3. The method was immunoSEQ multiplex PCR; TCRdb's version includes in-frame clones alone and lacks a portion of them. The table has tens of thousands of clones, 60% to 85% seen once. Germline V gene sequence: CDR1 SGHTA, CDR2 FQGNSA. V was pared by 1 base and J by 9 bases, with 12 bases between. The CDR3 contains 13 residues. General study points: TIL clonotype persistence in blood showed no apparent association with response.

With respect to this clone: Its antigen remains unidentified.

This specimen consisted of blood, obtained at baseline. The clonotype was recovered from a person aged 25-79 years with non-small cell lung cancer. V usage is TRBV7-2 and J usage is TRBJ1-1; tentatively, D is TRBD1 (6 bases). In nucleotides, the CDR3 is TGTGCCAGCAGCTTAGTAGGGCAGGGGCAAGCTTTCTTT. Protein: CASSLVGQGQAFF. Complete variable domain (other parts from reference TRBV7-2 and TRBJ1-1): GAGVSQSPSNKVTEKGKDVELRCDPISGHTALYWYRQSLGQGLEFLIYFQGNSAPDKSGLPSDRFSAERTGGSVSTLTIQRTQQEDSAVYLCASSLVGQGQAFFGQGTRLTVV.